The 21 T cell receptor beta chains below all came from one sample that was sequenced in a study of PD-1 blockade in classical Hodgkin lymphoma. With no exception, relapse followed autologous stem cell transplantation in all patients, and brentuximab vedotin exposure varied. Produced via immunoSEQ multiplex PCR; TCRdb's table is partial and in-frame only. Here the sample spans over 20,000 clones, about 80% being singletons. Sequencing was performed on peripheral blood mononuclear cells (PBMCs), taken at baseline. All receptors come from a human donor with classical Hodgkin lymphoma.

This clone was detected a few times. The chain carries TRBV27 and TRBJ1-2; no definite D call. The V end lost 5 bases, the J end lost 2 bases, and 15 bases lay between the germline ends. The length of the CDR3 is 15 residues. Germline lookup yields CDR1 MNHEY and CDR2 SMNVEV (reference sequence). The CDR3 loop reads CASSPTRKGNYGYTF. CDR3 sequence (DNA): TGTGCCAGCAGTCCGACTAGGAAGGGCAACTATGGCTACACCTTC.

The chain combines TRBV2 with TRBJ1-6; D uncertain. This CDR3 spans 14 amino acids. From germline, CDR1 is SNHLY and CDR2 FYNNEI. V was trimmed by 3 bases and J by 8 bases, leaving 11 bases between them. The DNA of the CDR3 is TGTGCCAGCAGTGAGATGACCGGGGATTCACCCCTCCACTTT. This encodes CASSEMTGDSPLHF.

As regards this clone: At one end the junction does not follow the germline gene, possibly because of a read error. V and J are TRBV6-1 and TRBJ1-5; tentative D call: TRBD1 (6 bases). This CDR3 has 15 amino acids. From germline, CDR1 is MNHNS and CDR2 SASEGT. CDR3 sequence reads: CASSEDGGGNQPQHF. In nucleotides, the CDR3 is TGTGCCAGCAGTGAAGATGGGGGGGGCAACCAGCCCCAGCATTTT.

The V call is TRBV28, the J call TRBJ2-5, with no clear D. V lost 10 bases and J 0 bases, leaving 6 bases between the germline ends. This CDR3 comprises 11 residues. Germline CDR1 reads MDHEN; CDR2 reads SYDVKM. The CDR3 is CAILNQETQYF. The CDR3 region has the DNA TGTGCCATCCTAAACCAAGAGACCCAGTACTTC.

The chain is built from TRBV2 and TRBJ2-5, with TRBD1 matching 9 bases. The better agreement between TRBJ2-7 and the DNA end casts doubt on the J call. This CDR3 region has 12 residues. The germline V gene has CDR1 SNHLY and CDR2 FYNNEI. The CDR3 bases are TGTGCCAGCAAGGACAGGGGCTACGAGCAGTACTTC. It encodes CASKDRGYEQYF.

The sample holds one count of this clone. The chain is built from TRBV5-8 and TRBJ2-7; tentatively, D is TRBD2 (6 bases). Germline loops: CDR1 SGHTS, CDR2 YDEGEE. The CDR3 runs 17 residues. With 2 bases removed from V and 4 bases from J, the gap between germline ends came to 22 bases. The CDR3 coding sequence is TGTGCCAGCAGCTTCGACTCACGGTGGGACTTTGAGTACGAGCAGTACTTC. This encodes CASSFDSRWDFEYEQYF. Combining the CDR3 with reference TRBV5-8 and TRBJ2-7 gives the whole variable domain EAGVTQSPTHLIKTRGQQATLRCSPISGHTSVYWYQQALGLGLQFLLWYDEGEERNRGNFPPRFSGRQFPNYSSELNVNALELEDSALYLCASSFDSRWDFEYEQYFGPGTRLTVT.

About this clone: Relative to the germline gene, one junction end is altered; a read error may explain this. The V call is TRBV10-3, the J call TRBJ2-6, with 7 nucleotides matching TRBD1. Germline values: CDR1 ENHRY, CDR2 SYGVKD. The CDR3 has 11 amino acids. CDR3 DNA: TGTGCCATCGGACAGGCCGACGTCCTGACTTTC. Its protein product is CAIGQADVLTF.

In the case of this clone: The sample contains more than one DNA sequence encoding this CDR3. The rearrangement joins TRBV7-9 to TRBJ2-2; D is possibly TRBD2 (7 bases). The length of the CDR3 is 15 residues. Looked up from germline, CDR1 is SEHNR and CDR2 is FQNEAQ (reference sequence). The V end was cut by 7 bases, the J end by 5 bases, with 17 bases between. CDR3 in amino acids: CASNYRGARTGELFF. The CDR3 DNA reads TGTGCCAGCAATTATCGGGGGGCTCGGACCGGGGAGCTGTTTTTT.

DNA of the CDR3: TGCGCCAGCAGCGCGGGGGCAAGGGGCGCCCAAGAGACCCAGTACTTC. Its translation: CASSAGARGAQETQYF. This chain links TRBV5-1 with TRBJ2-5, with D possibly TRBD2 on 7 matching bases. V was clipped by 4 bases and J by 1 base, with 17 bases between them. The germline CDR1 and CDR2 sequences are SGHRS and YFSETQ. The length of the CDR3 is 16 residues.

This chain joins TRBV7-2 and TRBJ2-2; tentative D call: TRBD2 (6 bases). Looked up from germline, CDR1 is SGHTA and CDR2 is FQGNSA. The CDR3 has 16 residues. V was pared by 5 bases and J by 4 bases, with 17 bases between. The CDR3: CASSIQPGLPTGELFF. CDR3 in DNA: TGTGCCAGCAGCATACAGCCGGGACTCCCCACCGGGGAGCTGTTTTTT.

The chain employs TRBV19 and TRBJ1-1; no reliable D call. This CDR3 contains 11 residues. V was shortened by 5 bases and J by 9 bases, with 10 bases between the two germline ends. Germline V gene lookup returns CDR1 LNHDA and CDR2 SQIVND (reference sequence). In DNA form, the CDR3 reads TGTGCCAGTAGTGACCTCCTGCAAGCTTTCTTT. It yields the protein CASSDLLQAFF. The entire variable domain, with the rest obtained from reference TRBV19 and TRBJ1-1, is as follows: DGGITQSPKYLFRKEGQNVTLSCEQNLNHDAMYWYRQDPGQGLRLIYYSQIVNDFQKGDIAEGYSVSREKKESFPLTVTSAQKNPTAFYLCASSDLLQAFFGQGTRLTVV.

This CDR3 reads CAWSVRRSEAFF. CDR3 bases: TGTGCCTGGAGTGTACGTAGGTCTGAAGCTTTCTTT. The chain uses TRBV30 and TRBJ1-1; D uncertain. Germline loops: CDR1 GTSNPN, CDR2 SVGIG (reference sequence). The CDR3 extends over 12 amino acids. With 0 bases removed from V and 6 bases from J, the gap between germline ends came to 8 bases.

J is TRBJ2-3 and V is TRBV21-1; the table's D call, TRBD2, has no DNA check behind it. TRBV21-1 is classified as a pseudogene. The CDR3 is 16 amino acids. The CDR3 DNA reads as TGTGCCAGCAGCAAAGCGCTTGGGAGTAGCACAGATACGCAGTATTTT. Residues: CASSKALGSSTDTQYF.

V usage is TRBV6-5 and J usage is TRBJ1-1, with D perhaps TRBD1 (6 bases). Trimming cost V 11 bases and J 4 bases, with 23 bases left between them. This CDR3 spans 15 amino acids. Germline loops: CDR1 MNHEY, CDR2 SVGAGI. This chain's CDR3 is CAGGRADIVGTEAFF. CDR3 sequence (DNA): TGTGCCGGGGGCAGGGCGGATATTGTTGGCACTGAAGCTTTCTTT.

The chain uses TRBV7-2 and TRBJ2-7, with TRBD1 identical over 7 bases. The CDR3 is 14 amino acids. With V trimmed by 3 bases and J by 5 bases, 7 bases remained unmatched. Germline CDR1 is SGHTA and CDR2 is FQGNSA. As DNA, the CDR3 is TGTGCCAGCAGCTTCCGACAGGGCCACCACGAGCAGTACTTC. Amino acids: CASSFRQGHHEQYF. Using reference TRBV7-2 and TRBJ2-7 for the parts outside the CDR3, the full variable domain is GAGVSQSPSNKVTEKGKDVELRCDPISGHTALYWYRQSLGQGLEFLIYFQGNSAPDKSGLPSDRFSAERTGGSVSTLTIQRTQQEDSAVYLCASSFRQGHHEQYFGPGTRLTVT.

This chain uses TRBV18 with TRBJ2-7, with no clear D. This CDR3 is 13 amino acids long. V was shortened by 0 bases and J by 9 bases, with 12 bases between the two germline ends. Germline CDR1 and CDR2: KGHSH and LQKENI. The CDR3 sequence is CASSPPGTAAQYF. CDR3 sequence (DNA): TGTGCCAGCTCACCACCGGGCACCGCTGCGCAGTACTTC.

This clone occurred once. The J gene is TRBJ2-7, the V gene TRBV7-6; 8 nucleotides match TRBD2. J was trimmed by 2 bases and V by 1 base; bases with no gene match: 4. Germline-derived CDR1 and CDR2 are SGHVS and FNYEAQ. The CDR3 is 15 amino acids. The CDR3 coding sequence is TGTGCCAGCAGCTTAGACACTAGCGGAGCCTACGAGCAGTACTTC. It specifies CASSLDTSGAYEQYF.

The chain couples TRBV6-1 to TRBJ2-1; TRBD2 agrees at 12 bases. The V segment lost 0 bases and the J segment 12 bases; nucleotides outside the gene matches: 9. This CDR3 is built from 16 residues. From germline, CDR1 is MNHNS and CDR2 SASEGT. CDR3: CASSEALASGGEWQFF. CDR3 nucleotide sequence: TGTGCCAGCAGTGAAGCGCTCGCTAGCGGGGGGGAATGGCAGTTCTTC.

This clone was seen a few times. The chain carries TRBV2 and TRBJ1-4, with 8 positions matching TRBD1. CDR3 length: 15 amino acids. V was pared by 5 bases and J by 3 bases, with 5 bases of the junction left unmatched. Germline lookup yields CDR1 SNHLY and CDR2 FYNNEI. The CDR3 DNA is TGTGCCAGCAGTAAGGACAGGGCGGCTAATGAAAAACTGTTTTTT. Encoded protein: CASSKDRAANEKLFF.

On this clone: The missing conserved phenylalanine or tryptophan at the end of this CDR3 makes a read error likely. No DNA is shown, since the ends of the CDR3 on it are uncertain; the CDR3 is the one TCRdb lists. This chain links TRBV6-1 with TRBJ2-7; TRBD1, the D gene given by the table, was not confirmed from the DNA. With termini counted, the CDR3 has 12 amino acids. The germline CDR1 and CDR2 sequences are MNHNS and SASEGT. The CDR3 reads CASSEALQGTWI.

The V gene is TRBV30, the J gene TRBJ2-5; unclear D gene. V lost 0 bases and J lost 5, with 7 bases in between. Looked up from germline, CDR1 is GTSNPN and CDR2 is SVGIG (reference sequence). The CDR3 extends over 12 amino acids. The CDR3 sequence: CAWSVKVETQYF. The CDR3, as DNA: TGTGCCTGGAGTGTAAAGGTGGAGACCCAGTACTTC.